These 7 T cell receptor beta chains came from one sample sequenced in a study of blood T cell repertoires in COVID-19. TCRdb keeps only in-frame clones here, not all; method: immunoSEQ multiplex PCR. The sample records under 500,000 clones, 70% to 90% being singletons. The sequenced sample consisted of PBMCs or T cells enriched from blood (not recorded which). These receptors were obtained from a woman aged 18-29 years with acute COVID-19.

Only one count was recorded for this clone. J is TRBJ1-1 and V is TRBV5-1, with a weak D call TRBD1 (6 bases). Germline CDR1 and CDR2: SGHRS and YFSETQ. Trimming took off 0 bases at V and 6 bases at J, with 12 bases between the two ends. The CDR3 spans 14 residues. The CDR3 region has the DNA TGCGCCAGCAGCTTGGCGGGGGGCAGTGCTGAAGCTTTCTTT. It specifies CASSLAGGSAEAFF.

The chain recombines TRBV27 with TRBJ1-5; no reliable D call. Germline CDR1 is MNHEY and CDR2 is SMNVEV (reference sequence). The CDR3 totals 12 residues. Trimming removed 9 bases at V and 2 bases at J, with 8 bases between. CDR3 residues: CASRGGNQPQHF. CDR3 DNA sequence: TGTGCCAGTCGGGGTGGCAATCAGCCCCAGCATTTT.

This clone occurred once. The sample contains more than one DNA sequence encoding this CDR3. CDR3 protein: CASSLGTSGSNEQFF. The CDR3 DNA reads as TGTGCCAGCAGCTTAGGGACTAGCGGTTCCAATGAGCAGTTCTTC. V gene TRBV7-2 combines with J gene TRBJ2-1; 10 bases line up with TRBD2. Germline V CDR1 and CDR2: SGHTA, FQGNSA. CDR3 length: 15 residues. The V and J ends lost 1 base and 6 bases, in that order; junction bases with no gene match: 3.

The chain links TRBV15 to TRBJ2-7, with 9 bases fitting TRBD1. After removal of 4 bases from V and 4 bases from J, the junction contained 5 bases not matched to a gene. CDR1 is LNHNV, CDR2 YYDKDF, per germline (reference sequence). The CDR3 spans 14 residues. The CDR3 DNA is TGTGCCACCAGCATCCGGGACAGGGAATACGAGCAGTACTTC. It encodes CATSIRDREYEQYF.

The chain recombines TRBV27 with TRBJ1-2; 12 bases agree with TRBD1. Germline CDR1 MNHEY, CDR2 SMNVEV (reference sequence). With 5 bases clipped from V and 7 bases from J, the junction kept 8 bases outside the gene matches. The CDR3 totals 15 residues. The CDR3 region has the DNA TGTGCCAGCAGTGGCCTGGGACAGGGGGCGTTTGGCTACACCTTC. Translated, it gives CASSGLGQGAFGYTF.

The chain employs TRBV11-2 and TRBJ2-5; TRBD1 matches 9 bases. V gave up 4 bases and J gave up 5 bases; unmatched junction bases: 5. This CDR3 contains 14 residues. The V gene's germline CDR1 is SGHAT and CDR2 FQNNGV. As DNA, the CDR3 is TGTGCCAGCAGCTCCTACAGGGGGCCGGAGACCCAGTACTTC. Its protein product is CASSSYRGPETQYF. The whole variable domain, filled in from reference TRBV11-2 and TRBJ2-5, reads EAGVAQSPRYKIIEKRQSVAFWCNPISGHATLYWYQQILGQGPKLLIQFQNNGVVDDSQLPKDRFSAERLKGVDSTLKIQPAKLEDSAVYLCASSSYRGPETQYFGPGTRLLVL.

This chain joins TRBV11-2 and TRBJ1-5; the D is unclear. CDR1 SGHAT and CDR2 FQNNGV come from the germline V gene. The CDR3 is made up of 14 amino acids. Trimming removed 1 base from V and 4 bases from J, with 8 bases in between. In DNA, the CDR3 is TGTGCCAGCAGCTTAGCGGTCGGGAATCAGCCCCAGCATTTT. Translated, it gives CASSLAVGNQPQHF.